The 17 T cell receptor beta chains in this list originate from one sample, sequenced in a study of shared clonotypes between healthy human individuals. The method was immunoSEQ multiplex PCR; TCRdb's version includes in-frame clones alone and lacks a portion of them. The sample yields under 2,500,000 clones, about 94% seen once. The sample was naive CD4+ T cells sorted from blood. Sample subset: CD45RA+ positively selected. The receptor source for this set is a man between 18 and 29 years old in good health.

This chain connects TRBV9 to TRBJ2-3; 10 bases match TRBD1. CDR3 length: 19 residues. With V trimmed by 0 bases and J by 4 bases, 14 bases remained unmatched. In germline, CDR1 is SGDLS, CDR2 YYNGEE. This CDR3 reads CASSVAVRSGTGVPDTQYF. The DNA for the CDR3 is TGTGCCAGCAGCGTAGCTGTGCGGTCGGGGACAGGGGTCCCAGATACGCAGTATTTT.

The chain employs TRBV29-1 and TRBJ1-5, with unresolved D. V was trimmed by 5 bases and J by 3 bases, leaving 11 bases between them. CDR3 size: 13 residues. CDR1 and CDR2 from the germline V gene are SQVTM and ANQGSEA. The CDR3 sequence: CSVNSGFNQPQHF. CDR3 DNA sequence: TGCAGCGTTAATTCGGGGTTCAATCAGCCCCAGCATTTT. Variable domain in full (rest from reference TRBV29-1 and TRBJ1-5): SAVISQKPSRDICQRGTSLTIQCQVDSQVTMMFWYRQQPGQSLTLIATANQGSEATYESGFVIDKFPISRPNLTFSTLTVSNMSPEDSSIYLCSVNSGFNQPQHFGDGTRLSIL.

This clone came up once. The CDR3, as DNA: TGTGCCACCAGCAGAGGTAGGGTCTCCTACGAGCAGTACTTC. This translates into CATSRGRVSYEQYF. V is TRBV15 and J is TRBJ2-7; D is ambiguous. The CDR3 length is 14 residues. With 1 base removed from V and 0 bases from J, the gap between germline ends came to 7 bases. Germline CDR1 reads LNHNV; CDR2 reads YYDKDF (reference sequence).

This clone was observed once. V is TRBV7-9 and J is TRBJ2-7; 15 bases fit TRBD2. The germline V gene encodes CDR1 SEHNR and CDR2 FQNEAQ (reference sequence). Trimming at V came to 0 bases and at J to 1 base, leaving 4 bases not matched to a gene. The CDR3 is 18 amino acids. CDR3 sequence: CASSLASGLAGGSYEQYF. CDR3 DNA: TGTGCCAGCAGCTTAGCGTCCGGACTAGCGGGAGGGTCCTACGAGCAGTACTTC.

A remark on this clone: Other DNA sequences from this sample encode an identical CDR3 as well. The chain is built from TRBV18 and TRBJ2-1; 10 bases are a match to TRBD2. Looked up from germline, CDR1 is KGHSH and CDR2 is LQKENI. The V segment lost 3 bases and the J segment 7 bases; nucleotides outside the gene matches: 0. The CDR3 covers 13 residues. In DNA form, the CDR3 reads TGTGCCAGCTCACCGGGACTAGCGAATGAGCAGTTCTTC. Translated, it gives CASSPGLANEQFF.

To note about this clone: Other DNA variants within this sample encode the same CDR3. The chain combines TRBV6-5 with TRBJ2-3, with D possibly being TRBD1 or TRBD2 (5 bases each). Trimming took off 6 bases at V and 3 bases at J, with 10 bases between the two ends. The CDR3 length is 13 residues. Germline V gene lookup returns CDR1 MNHEY and CDR2 SVGAGI. This CDR3 is CASSRDGTDTQYF. In nucleotides, the CDR3 is TGTGCCAGCAGCCGGGACGGAACAGATACGCAGTATTTT.

This clone was observed once. V gene TRBV7-9 combines with J gene TRBJ2-3, with D perhaps TRBD2 (6 bases). From germline, CDR1 is SEHNR and CDR2 FQNEAQ (reference sequence). V lost 6 bases, J lost 3 bases, and 16 bases lay in between. This CDR3 spans 15 amino acids. The CDR3 spells CASSRLGGRTDTQYF. The CDR3 DNA reads TGTGCCAGCAGTAGATTGGGGGGACGGACAGATACGCAGTATTTT.

The V gene is TRBV2, the J gene TRBJ2-3, with TRBD2 matching over 9 bases. The germline CDR1 and CDR2 sequences are SNHLY and FYNNEI. The J segment lost 1 base and the V segment lost 2 bases, leaving 13 bases of the junction unmatched. CDR3 length: 19 amino acids. The CDR3 reads CASSESLAGSERGTDTQYF. CDR3 nucleotides: TGTGCCAGCAGTGAATCCCTAGCGGGGAGTGAGAGGGGCACAGATACGCAGTATTTT.

The rearrangement joins TRBV10-3 to TRBJ2-2; a possible D gene is TRBD2 (6 bases). V was clipped by 10 bases and J by 3 bases, with 12 bases between them. CDR1 and CDR2 (germline): ENHRY, SYGVKD. CDR3 size: 13 residues. The CDR3 nucleotides are TGTGCCACCCAAGGGAGGTACACCGGGGAGCTGTTTTTT. Translating it yields CATQGRYTGELFF.

In the case of this clone: Additional DNA sequences in this sample encode the identical CDR3. The rearrangement links TRBV19 to TRBJ1-2; D not certain. The CDR3 is made up of 12 amino acids. Trimming took 0 bases from V and 5 from J, leaving 4 bases between them. Germline loops: CDR1 LNHDA, CDR2 SQIVND (reference sequence). CDR3 in amino acids: CASSIEGYGYTF. CDR3 coding DNA: TGTGCCAGTAGTATAGAGGGGTATGGCTACACCTTC.

The chain is built from TRBV6-6 and TRBJ1-1; 7 nucleotides match TRBD1. Germline assignment: CDR1 MNHNY and CDR2 SVGAGI (reference sequence). V lost 7 bases to trimming and J lost 4 bases; unmatched junction nucleotides: 6. The CDR3 runs 13 residues. The DNA of the CDR3 is TGTGCCAGCACCGACAGGGTTTCCACTGAAGCTTTCTTT. Protein: CASTDRVSTEAFF.

This clone was counted a single time. CDR3 DNA sequence: TGTGCCAGTACCCAAGGACAGGGGGCTAACTATGGCTACACCTTC. Its translation is CASTQGQGANYGYTF. The chain joins TRBV19 to TRBJ1-2; 10 bases fit TRBD1. The germline CDR1 and CDR2 sequences are LNHDA and SQIVND (reference sequence). V gave up 7 bases and J gave up 0 bases; unmatched junction bases: 5. The CDR3 consists of 15 residues.

The chain's CDR3 is CASSRTGQSNYGYTF. CDR3 sequence (DNA): TGTGCCAGCAGTCGAACGGGACAGAGTAACTATGGCTACACCTTC. V and J are TRBV7-2 and TRBJ1-2; 7 bases agree with TRBD1. Looked up from germline, CDR1 is SGHTA and CDR2 is FQGNSA. The V and J ends lost 6 bases and 1 base, in that order; junction bases with no gene match: 8. The CDR3 spans 15 residues.

The rearrangement uses TRBV7-2 and TRBJ2-1; D not resolved. Germline V gives CDR1 SGHTA, CDR2 FQGNSA. V gave up 2 bases and J gave up 8 bases, with 7 bases separating them. There are 12 residues in the CDR3. CDR3 nucleotide sequence: TGTGCCAGCAGCTTATTCGGCGATGAGCAGTTCTTC. This encodes CASSLFGDEQFF.

V usage is TRBV14 and J usage is TRBJ2-2, with 7 bases matching TRBD1. Germline trimming cut 5 bases from V and 3 bases from J; bases unmatched to any gene: 3. Per the germline V gene, CDR1 is SGHDN and CDR2 is FVKESK. The CDR3 has 14 amino acids. CDR3 DNA sequence: TGTGCCAGCAGCGAGGGACAGTACACCGGGGAGCTGTTTTTT. This gives the protein CASSEGQYTGELFF.

To note about this clone: The same CDR3 also results from other DNA sequences found in this sample. The chain recombines TRBV30 with TRBJ2-7; weak D call: TRBD2 (6 bases). The V and J ends lost 1 base and 2 bases respectively, with 6 bases between them. Germline loops: CDR1 GTSNPN, CDR2 SVGIG (reference sequence). The CDR3 totals 12 residues. The CDR3 here is CAWSGGAYEQYF. DNA for the CDR3: TGTGCCTGGAGTGGGGGGGCCTACGAGCAGTACTTC.

The rearrangement links TRBV7-9 to TRBJ1-2, with 8 bases that match TRBD1. CDR1 is SEHNR and CDR2 is FQNEAQ in the germline V gene (reference sequence). The CDR3 consists of 15 residues. V lost 5 bases and J lost 6; bases outside the gene matches: 11. The CDR3 here is CASSGGAGGYDGYTF. The CDR3 DNA follows: TGTGCCAGCAGCGGAGGGGCAGGGGGCTACGATGGCTACACCTTC.